This TCR beta chain was found in a study of CD4 T cells in relation to SARS-CoV-2 and coronaviruses (dated by TCRdb to about 2021). Context from the whole study: In the ViraFEST assay, PBMCs were cultured with antigen for around eleven days, after which TCR beta CDR3s were sequenced to identify antigen-specific clonal expansions. The negative reference condition was either a culture with an HIV-1 Nef peptide pool or a culture with no peptide. Using patient-derived lymphoblastoid cell lines, the shared crossreactive spike epitopes were mapped to their HLA restriction. Memory CD4+ T cell crossreactivity between SARS-CoV-2 and common cold coronavirus spike proteins was assessed at the TCR clonotype level in the study. The Adaptive Biotechnologies TCR-sequencing kit was used to sequence samples from a few pre-COVID donors and the naive versus memory experiments, whereas other data were Illumina-based. A different, Illumina-based TCR-beta assay was used to sequence expansion assays from other donors in the study.

CD4+ T cells from unexposed donors were collected before the COVID-19 pandemic (2011-2018). After around 10 days of culture, CD4+ T cells were isolated with the EasySep CD4+ T cell isolation kit. Unexposed donor CD4+ T cells were tested for reactivity to SARS-CoV-2 S and N and four common cold coronavirus spike pools, as cell number allowed. Each well held 1.5 million to 2 million PBMCs cultured in IMDM containing roughly 5% human AB serum and roughly 10 IU/ml IL-2. Half of the culture medium was replaced with fresh IL-2-containing medium on days 3 and 7. In general, every peptide culture condition was set up in three replicate wells. The leukapheresis product used for the unexposed donors was purchased from a commercial source. PBMCs were isolated from leukapheresis product or whole blood by Ficoll-Paque PLUS gradient centrifugation. PBMCs were either cryopreserved at -140°C or used fresh in the expansion assay. The QIAamp Micro DNA Kit was used to extract genomic DNA from the CD4+ T cells.

The CDR3 starts with the cysteine, ends with the phenylalanine, and has 16 residues. The read is trimmed to its CDR3 DNA, 48 bases read in frame from base 1. Between the V and J ends, shortened by 1 base and 6 bases respectively, the junction contains 19 bases. The germline V gene encodes CDR1 SGHTA and CDR2 FQGNSA. Overall study results and their limits: Because no donor provided both pre-pandemic and post-infection samples, tracing the source of pre-existing responses was limited. Compared with monoreactive clones, crossreactive clones had significantly weaker SARS-CoV-2-driven expansion, a result consistent with antigenic imprinting. The study was constrained by small numbers of patients and of tested TCRs. Since the crossreactivity analysis centred on spike protein, crossreactivity against other viral proteins was not assessed. Memory CD4+ clonotypes crossrecognizing SARS-CoV-2 and at least one common cold coronavirus spike were found in approximately 60% of donors.

Receptors were amplified or captured by the immunoSEQ multiplex PCR assay. Per the authors' processing: During preprocessing, nonproductive sequences were removed, as were CDR3s that did not start with C, did not end with F or W, or were shorter than 7 amino acids. The MANAFEST web app was used to call antigen-specific clonotypes on the basis of expansion compared with the reference and with other culture wells. A clone counted as positive if significantly expanded in 2 of 3 replicate wells versus the reference culture at FDR below 0.05. A further requirement for positive clones was significant expansion compared with all other tandem wells, along with an odds ratio above 5. CDR3 homology was quantified as pairwise Levenshtein distance, calculated with the stringdist R package after three terminal residues were trimmed from each end. Held by TCRdb, this immuneACCESS table contains in-frame sequences only and omits some clones. Under half of the omission traces to an unresolved V gene where checked; the cause of the rest is unknown. That table supplies the V and J calls and clone size; D and trimming were determined from the DNA. The sample profile shows under 20,000 clones; about 72% of them were found once. Jointly, the top ten make up around 16% of the sample.

Details on this clone: The antigen this receptor binds is unknown. One base away there is no much larger clone; base qualities are not given.

The TCR sequence derives from a human donor in good health. The specimen was CD4+ T cells from PBMCs, cultured in vitro. The V and J genes are TRBV7-2 and TRBJ2-7; TRBD2 could be the D gene, as 6 bases match. The CDR3 reads CASSLVPRAGLTEQYF. The DNA is TGTGCCAGCAGCTTAGTTCCCAGGGCGGGACTTACCGAGCAGTACTTC.